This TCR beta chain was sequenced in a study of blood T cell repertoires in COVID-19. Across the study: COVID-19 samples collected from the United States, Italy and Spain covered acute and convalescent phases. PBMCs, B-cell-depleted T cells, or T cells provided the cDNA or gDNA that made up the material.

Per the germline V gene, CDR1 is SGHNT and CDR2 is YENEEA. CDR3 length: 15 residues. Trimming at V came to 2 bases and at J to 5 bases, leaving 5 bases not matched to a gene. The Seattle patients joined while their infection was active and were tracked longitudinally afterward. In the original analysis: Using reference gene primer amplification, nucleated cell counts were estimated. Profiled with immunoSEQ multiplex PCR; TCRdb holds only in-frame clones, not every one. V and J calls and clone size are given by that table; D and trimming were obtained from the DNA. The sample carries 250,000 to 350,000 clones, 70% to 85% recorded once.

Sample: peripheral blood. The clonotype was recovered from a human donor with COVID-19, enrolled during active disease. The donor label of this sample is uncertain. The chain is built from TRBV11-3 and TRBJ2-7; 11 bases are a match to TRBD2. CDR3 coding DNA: TGTGCCAGCAGCTTATCTAGCGGGAGGTTCAACGAGCAGTACTTC. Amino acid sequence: CASSLSSGRFNEQYF.